This T cell receptor beta chain was captured by sequencing in a study of T cell repertoires in cytomegalovirus infection. Turning to the study itself: Well-studied HLA-B-restricted epitopes and recently identified HLA-C-restricted epitopes of CMV were both used in the study. Indications of both CMV infection and matching HLA type were provided by public TCR beta signatures.

TCRdb fed the reads into MiXCR, producing one record per CDR3 protein. The sample yields 45,000 to 50,000 distinct CDR3 sequences, about 21% seen once. As to this clonotype: Its antigen is unknown.

This CDR3 region has 14 residues. V dropped 8 bases and J dropped 7; count of bases not matched to a gene: 12. This receptor was obtained from a human donor in good health (CMV status not recorded). Some clones in this sample may be carry-over from other donors' samples. Sequencing was performed on CD8+ T cells from cultured PBMCs, taken from culture after CMV antigen stimulation. The chain couples TRBV12-3 or TRBV12-4 to TRBJ1-1, with 8 bases lining up with TRBD1. CDR3 loop: CASPSSRDRSEAFF. For the CDR3, the DNA is TGTGCCAGCCCGTCCTCCCGGGACAGGAGTGAAGCTTTCTTT.